The clone carrying this T cell receptor (beta chain) was recorded at least ten times. The antigen remains unidentified. Active moderate-to-severe ophthalmopathy, Clinical Activity Score at least 3, NOSPECS at least 4, under 3 months' duration. The data were taken from a study of T cells in Graves' hyperthyroidism and ophthalmopathy. Whole-study context: Upon initial diagnosis and before any treatment, peripheral blood was collected.

Looked up from germline, CDR1 is SQVTM and CDR2 is ANQGSEA. The CDR3 totals 14 residues. Trimming shortened V by 3 bases and J by 1 base, and 12 bases separated the two germline ends. Notes on the study in general: Blood also carried most thyroid clonotypes expanded above 0.001.

Amplified TCR beta CDR3 regions came from RNA transcripts. Using the HTBI primer set, a first-round RT-PCR was run on the TCR CDR3. TCRdb re-called the multiplex PCR reads through MiXCR, storing one row per CDR3 protein. The table has some 500,000 distinct CDR3 sequences, less than 25% seen once. The sample comprised blood. The J gene is TRBJ1-2, the V gene TRBV29-1; D possibly corresponds to TRBD1 (5 bases). This TCR was recovered from a woman in her 30s with Graves' ophthalmopathy. The CDR3 DNA sequence: TGCAGCGTTGAGGGGGAAAGCCTTAACTATGGCTACACCTTC. Amino acid sequence: CSVEGESLNYGYTF. Full variable domain (rest looked up from reference TRBV29-1 and TRBJ1-2): SAVISQKPSRDICQRGTSLTIQCQVDSQVTMMFWYRQQPGQSLTLIATANQGSEATYESGFVIDKFPISRPNLTFSTLTVSNMSPEDSSIYLCSVEGESLNYGYTFGSGTRLTVV.